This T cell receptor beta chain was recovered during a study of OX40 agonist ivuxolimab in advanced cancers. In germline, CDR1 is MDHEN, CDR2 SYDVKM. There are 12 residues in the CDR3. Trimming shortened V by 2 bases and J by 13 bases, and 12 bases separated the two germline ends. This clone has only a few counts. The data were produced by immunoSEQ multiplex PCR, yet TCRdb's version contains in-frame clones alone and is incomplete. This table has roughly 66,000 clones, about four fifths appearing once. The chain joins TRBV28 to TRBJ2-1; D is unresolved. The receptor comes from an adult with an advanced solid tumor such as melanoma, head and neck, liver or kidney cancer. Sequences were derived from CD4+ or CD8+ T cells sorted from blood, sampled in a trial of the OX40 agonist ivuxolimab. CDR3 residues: CASSLGRDSQFF. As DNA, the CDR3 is TGTGCCAGCAGTTTAGGCAGAGACTCACAGTTCTTC. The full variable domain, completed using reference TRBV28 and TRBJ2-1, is DVKVTQSSRYLVKRTGEKVFLECVQDMDHENMFWYRQDPGLGLRLIYFSYDVKMKEKGDIPEGYSVSREKKERFSLILESASTNQTSMYLCASSLGRDSQFFGPGTRLTVL.